The 29 T cell receptor beta chains below all came from one sample that was sequenced in a study of PD-1 blockade in classical Hodgkin lymphoma. Time point meaning: newly diagnosed, previously untreated cHL patient sample. Sequencing used immunoSEQ multiplex PCR; TCRdb keeps in-frame clones, though not all of them. The profile shows around 25,000 clones, approximately 93% of them singletons. What was sequenced was peripheral blood mononuclear cells (PBMCs). Receptor source: a human donor with classical Hodgkin lymphoma.

The gene calls are TRBV6-1 and TRBJ2-1, with D hard to call. Trimming shortened V by 8 bases and J by 0 bases, and 11 bases separated the two germline ends. The germline CDR1 and CDR2 sequences are MNHNS and SASEGT. The length of the CDR3 is 14 residues. The DNA of the CDR3 is TGTGCCAGCGGTGGACGCCCCTCCTACAATGAGCAGTTCTTC. Encoded protein: CASGGRPSYNEQFF.

The gene calls are TRBV28 and TRBJ1-2; unclear D gene. V lost 1 base and J lost 8, with 14 bases in between. The CDR3 covers 14 residues. Germline V gene lookup returns CDR1 MDHEN and CDR2 SYDVKM. CDR3 DNA: TGTGCCAGCAGTTTATTCGGGGTAATTAACGGCTACACCTTC. Its protein product is CASSLFGVINGYTF.

This chain connects TRBV25-1 to TRBJ2-7, with 12 nucleotides matching TRBD2. This CDR3 has 18 residues. Germline values: CDR1 MGHDK, CDR2 SYGVNS. J gave up 3 bases and V 9 bases, and 18 bases lay outside the gene matches. CDR3 coding DNA: TGTGCCAGAAAACGGACTAGCGGGGTCCATAGGGGTCACTACGAGCAGTACTTC. Its protein is CARKRTSGVHRGHYEQYF.

The rearrangement joins TRBV7-9 to TRBJ2-1; no definite D call. V was cut by 5 bases and J by 7 bases, with 9 bases left in between. CDR1 and CDR2 from the germline V gene are SEHNR and FQNEAQ (reference sequence). The CDR3 covers 12 residues. CDR3 DNA: TGTGCCAGCAGCCAAGGCACAAATGAGCAGTTCTTC. It translates to CASSQGTNEQFF.

The chain combines TRBV18 with TRBJ2-7; 7 positions agree with TRBD1. The CDR3 sequence is 13 residues long. Germline values: CDR1 KGHSH, CDR2 LQKENI. V lost 3 bases and J lost 6; bases outside the gene matches: 5. Written as DNA, the CDR3 is TGTGCCAGCTCACCCCAGACAGGGAGCGAGCAGTACTTC. Its translation is CASSPQTGSEQYF.

This sequence joins TRBV4-2 and TRBJ1-5; maybe TRBD1 (6 bases). With 1 base removed from V and 3 bases from J, the gap between germline ends came to 7 bases. CDR3 length equals 14 residues. Germline lookup yields CDR1 LGHNA and CDR2 YNFKEQ. Written as DNA, the CDR3 is TGTGCCAGCAGCCAAGGGGGGGCCAATCAGCCCCAGCATTTT. Translating gives CASSQGGANQPQHF.

Points on this clone: One end of the junction is discordant with germline, which a read error may explain. The rearrangement uses TRBV6-5 and TRBJ1-1; the match to TRBD1 covers 7 bases. Germline lookup yields CDR1 MNHEY and CDR2 SVGAGI. This CDR3 has 14 amino acids. The chain's CDR3 is CASRYGPGGTEAFF. The CDR3, as DNA: TGTGCCAGCCGTTACGGCCCAGGGGGCACTGAAGCTTTCTTT.

This clone has just one count. V gene TRBV5-1 combines with J gene TRBJ1-2; no reliable D call. The V gene lost 7 bases and the J gene lost 7 bases, with 17 bases spanning the gap. Germline CDR1 SGHRS, CDR2 YFSETQ. This CDR3 is 13 amino acids long. The CDR3: CASALGGIVGYTF. CDR3 in DNA: TGCGCCAGCGCTTTAGGAGGGATAGTTGGCTACACCTTC.

J is TRBJ1-1 and V is TRBV10-3, with TRBD1 matching 7 bases. Germline-derived CDR1 and CDR2 are ENHRY and SYGVKD. The CDR3 spans 14 residues. V lost 6 bases and J lost 3; bases outside the gene matches: 7. CDR3 region: CAIRDTGEDTEAFF. In DNA form, the CDR3 reads TGTGCCATCAGGGATACAGGGGAAGACACTGAAGCTTTCTTT.

The chain carries TRBV30 and TRBJ2-2; 7 positions match TRBD1. J lost 7 bases, V lost 2 bases, and 7 bases had no gene match. This CDR3 has 14 amino acids. From germline, CDR1 is GTSNPN and CDR2 SVGIG (reference sequence). CDR3 nucleotide sequence: TGTGCCTGGAGTATAGGACAGGTTTACGGGGAGCTGTTTTTT. Amino acid sequence: CAWSIGQVYGELFF.

This clone was seen only a few times. The CDR3 region has the DNA TGTGCCAGCAGCCTCCGTGGACAGGGGAGGCAGTACTTC. This codes for CASSLRGQGRQYF. This rearrangement joins TRBV7-3 to TRBJ2-7; 9 bases map to TRBD1. The CDR3 spans 13 residues. J was trimmed by 9 bases and V by 5 bases; bases with no gene match: 8. Germline CDR1 and CDR2: SGHTA and FQGTGA.

The table lists this clone with a count of one. The V and J genes are TRBV5-4 and TRBJ2-5; the D gene is possibly TRBD1 (6 bases). This CDR3 comprises 14 residues. Between the trimmed V and J ends, which lost 4 bases and 5 bases, there was a span of 15 bases. Germline loops: CDR1 SGHNT, CDR2 YYREEE (reference sequence). CDR3 protein: CASSPRDIAETQYF. The CDR3 DNA reads TGTGCCAGCAGCCCCCGGGACATTGCTGAGACCCAGTACTTC.

The chain links TRBV7-2 to TRBJ2-5; tentative D call: TRBD2 (5 bases). Germline CDR1 SGHTA, CDR2 FQGNSA. V lost 1 base and J 4 bases, leaving 10 bases between the germline ends. The CDR3 is made up of 14 amino acids. The CDR3 region is CASSLVRGRETQYF. In DNA form, the CDR3 reads TGTGCCAGCAGCTTAGTACGGGGTAGAGAGACCCAGTACTTC.

This rearrangement joins TRBV25-1 to TRBJ1-1; 7 bases match TRBD1. Germline CDR1 and CDR2: MGHDK and SYGVNS. The junction had 15 bases not matched to a gene; V was cut back by 4 bases and J by 1 base. The CDR3 sequence is 18 residues long. The CDR3 DNA follows: TGTGCCAGCAGTGGGTTCGGAAAAACAGGGGCTCCGAACACTGAAGCTTTCTTT. Its protein is CASSGFGKTGAPNTEAFF.

This clone has a handful of counts. V and J are TRBV4-1 and TRBJ2-7; 10 bases fit TRBD1. The CDR3 sequence is 15 residues long. V dropped 5 bases and J dropped 5; count of bases not matched to a gene: 9. Germline values: CDR1 MGHRA, CDR2 YSYEKL. CDR3 coding DNA: TGCGCCAGCAGCTGGGGGACAGGGGAGAGGGACGAGCAGTACTTC. Translating it yields CASSWGTGERDEQYF.

J is TRBJ2-5 and V is TRBV19; 7 bases align to TRBD1. Germline V gene data show CDR1 as LNHDA and CDR2 as SQIVND (reference sequence). This CDR3 is 11 amino acids long. Germline trimming cut 6 bases from V and 7 bases from J; bases unmatched to any gene: 2. CDR3 sequence: CASSPGGTQYF. The CDR3, as DNA: TGTGCCAGTAGCCCAGGGGGGACCCAGTACTTC.

This clone was observed once. CDR3 in amino acids: CASNPTTDPRLVYGYTF. DNA for the CDR3: TGTGCCAGCAACCCGACGACTGACCCGCGGCTGGTCTATGGCTACACCTTC. The chain links TRBV7-9 to TRBJ1-2; no clear D. This CDR3 contains 17 residues. The V and J ends lost 7 bases and 4 bases respectively, with 25 bases between them. CDR1 SEHNR and CDR2 FQNEAQ come from the germline V gene (reference sequence).

The rearrangement links TRBV30 to TRBJ2-7; unclear D gene. The CDR3 covers 14 residues. Trimming took off 0 bases at V and 4 bases at J, with 13 bases between the two ends. Germline-derived CDR1 and CDR2 are GTSNPN and SVGIG (reference sequence). The chain's CDR3 is CAWSVGTLKYEQYF. CDR3 bases: TGTGCCTGGAGTGTAGGAACACTGAAGTACGAGCAGTACTTC.

Only a few counts were recorded for this clone. This chain uses TRBV4-3 with TRBJ1-4; tentative D call: TRBD1 (6 bases). This CDR3 has 15 residues. V lost 0 bases to trimming and J lost 7 bases, with 12 bases between them. Germline V lookup: CDR1 LGHNA, CDR2 YSLEER. The CDR3 DNA reads TGCGCCAGCAGCCAAGACCCGCAGGGGAGTGAAAAACTGTTTTTT. Translating it yields CASSQDPQGSEKLFF.

The sample holds a few counts of this clone. The chain couples TRBV15 to TRBJ2-2; a possible D gene is TRBD2 (7 bases). The CDR3 loop spans 15 amino acids. Trimming removed 1 base from V and 6 bases from J, with 12 bases in between. CDR1 LNHNV and CDR2 YYDKDF come from the germline V gene (reference sequence). The CDR3 reads CATSRAGGGAGELFF. Written as DNA, the CDR3 is TGTGCCACCAGCAGAGCTGGAGGGGGGGCCGGGGAGCTGTTTTTT.

The rearrangement uses TRBV7-9 and TRBJ2-5; 9 positions agree with TRBD1. Germline-derived CDR1 and CDR2 are SEHNR and FQNEAQ (reference sequence). J gave up 9 bases and V 5 bases, and 7 bases lay outside the gene matches. This CDR3 contains 13 residues. CDR3 in amino acids: CASSRGQGGAQYF. CDR3 in DNA: TGTGCCAGCAGCCGGGGACAGGGAGGGGCCCAGTACTTC.

The chain joins TRBV15 to TRBJ2-1; TRBD2 is a possible D gene (7 bases). V lost 1 base to trimming and J lost 3 bases, with 10 bases between them. The CDR3 contains 15 residues. Germline CDR1 LNHNV, CDR2 YYDKDF (reference sequence). The CDR3 loop reads CATSRVGGLYNEQFF. As DNA, the CDR3 is TGTGCCACCAGCAGAGTGGGGGGGCTCTACAATGAGCAGTTCTTC.

This chain connects TRBV7-8 to TRBJ2-1; 8 bases map to TRBD2. The CDR3 spans 16 residues. With 2 bases clipped from V and 5 bases from J, the junction kept 8 bases outside the gene matches. Germline values: CDR1 SGHVS, CDR2 FQNEAQ. The CDR3 spells CASSLSGAGGHNEQFF. The CDR3, as DNA: TGTGCCAGCAGCTTATCAGGTGCGGGGGGTCACAATGAGCAGTTCTTC.

The chain carries TRBV6-5 and TRBJ2-5, with D possibly being TRBD1 (7 bases). Trimming removed 6 bases from V and 4 bases from J, with 15 bases in between. CDR1 is MNHEY, CDR2 SVGAGI, per germline. The CDR3 length is 14 residues. The DNA for the CDR3 is TGTGCCAGCAGCCTTTCAGGGGGGAGAGAGACCCAGTACTTC. The encoded protein is CASSLSGGRETQYF.

In DNA form, the CDR3 reads TGTGCCACCAGCAGAGATCTGGTCCAGACCTCTGGTGGCTACACCTTC. Translation: CATSRDLVQTSGGYTF. The chain joins TRBV15 to TRBJ1-2; no clear D gene. The CDR3 extends over 16 amino acids. Germline V gives CDR1 LNHNV, CDR2 YYDKDF (reference sequence). Trimming cost V 0 bases and J 7 bases, with 18 bases left between them.

The chain employs TRBV5-1 and TRBJ2-5; 8 nucleotides align to TRBD2. The J segment lost 5 bases and the V segment lost 4 bases, leaving 1 base of the junction unmatched. Germline assignment: CDR1 SGHRS and CDR2 YFSETQ. The CDR3 is made up of 12 amino acids. CDR3 DNA: TGCGCCAGCAGCCGGGGGGGCGAGACCCAGTACTTC. Its translation: CASSRGGETQYF.

The rearrangement links TRBV27 to TRBJ1-5; 9 nucleotides align to TRBD1. V trimming: 5 bases; J trimming: 3 bases; junction bases outside the gene matches: 14. CDR3 size: 18 residues. Germline assignment: CDR1 MNHEY and CDR2 SMNVEV (reference sequence). DNA for the CDR3: TGTGCCAGCAGTGTACAGGGGGGGACAGGGACGAACAATCAGCCCCAGCATTTT. Its protein product is CASSVQGGTGTNNQPQHF.

CDR3 DNA: TGTGCCAGCAGTGGACAGGGCGCAGGCTCCTACGAGCAGTACTTC. This sequence encodes CASSGQGAGSYEQYF. This chain connects TRBV25-1 to TRBJ2-7, with 7 nucleotides matching TRBD1. This CDR3 is built from 15 residues. Trimming took 4 bases from V and 0 from J; bases not matched to a gene: 6. Germline assignment: CDR1 MGHDK and CDR2 SYGVNS.

A single count supports this clone. This chain links TRBV7-2 with TRBJ2-1; D remains ambiguous. Germline V lookup: CDR1 SGHTA, CDR2 FQGNSA. The V gene lost 0 bases and the J gene lost 7 bases, with 7 bases spanning the gap. CDR3 size: 13 residues. The CDR3 loop is CASSLAPGNEQFF. The CDR3 region has the DNA TGTGCCAGCAGCTTAGCCCCCGGTAATGAGCAGTTCTTC.